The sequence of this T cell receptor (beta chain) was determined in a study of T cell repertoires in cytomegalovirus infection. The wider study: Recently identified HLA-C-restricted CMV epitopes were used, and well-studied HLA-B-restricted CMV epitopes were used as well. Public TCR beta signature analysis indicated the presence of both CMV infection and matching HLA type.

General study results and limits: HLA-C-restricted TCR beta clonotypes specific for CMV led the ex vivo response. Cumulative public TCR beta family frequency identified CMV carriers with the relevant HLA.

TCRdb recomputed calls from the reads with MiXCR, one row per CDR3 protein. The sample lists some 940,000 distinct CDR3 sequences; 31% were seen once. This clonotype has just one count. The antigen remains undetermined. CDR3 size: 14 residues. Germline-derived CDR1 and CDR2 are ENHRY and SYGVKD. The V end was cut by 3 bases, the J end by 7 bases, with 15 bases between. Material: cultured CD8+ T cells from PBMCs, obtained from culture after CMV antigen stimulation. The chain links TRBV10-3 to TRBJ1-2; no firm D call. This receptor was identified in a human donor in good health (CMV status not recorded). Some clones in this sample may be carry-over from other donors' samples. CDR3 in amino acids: CAISEGRTQGGYTF. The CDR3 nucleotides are TGTGCCATCAGTGAAGGACGTACCCAAGGTGGCTACACCTTC.